This T cell receptor (beta chain) was retrieved from a study of cytomegalovirus exposure and HLA in healthy donors. Study-wide results and caveats: In a later analysis, compared with equally common non-associated chains, HLA-associated beta chains were more expanded.

Points on this clone: Its antigen is unknown.

Germline values: CDR1 GTSNPN, CDR2 SVGIG (reference sequence). Trimming took 2 bases from V and 5 from J, leaving 9 bases between them. The CDR3 contains 13 residues. PCR used 60 Vbeta primers and 13 Jbeta primers. The data were produced by immunoSEQ multiplex PCR, yet TCRdb's version contains in-frame clones alone and is incomplete. The sample lists 100,000 or so clones; roughly 84% were seen once. V usage is TRBV30 and J usage is TRBJ1-4; D might be TRBD1 (5 bases). Sequencing was carried out using PBMCs. The sequence derives from a woman aged 18-29 years in good health and CMV-seronegative. DNA for the CDR3: TGTGCCTGGAGTCGGGGGGGGAATGAAAAACTGTTTTTT. Encoded protein: CAWSRGGNEKLFF.